One sample yielded the 15 T cell receptor beta chains listed below, sequenced in a study of PD-1 blockade in classical Hodgkin lymphoma. Indicated time point: cycle 4 day 1 (C4D1), after around six weeks of nivolumab. Brentuximab vedotin exposure varied, and every patient relapsed after autologous stem cell transplantation. Here immunoSEQ multiplex PCR was the method, and the copy in TCRdb shows in-frame clones only, minus some. The sample includes fewer than 20,000 clones, around 65% of them seen just once. The sample here was peripheral blood mononuclear cells (PBMCs), taken before the fourth cycle of nivolumab. Every receptor here comes from a human donor with classical Hodgkin lymphoma.

This clone was seen only a few times. The V gene is TRBV4-1, the J gene TRBJ2-7; D is possibly TRBD2 (5 bases). The V end lost 7 bases, the J end lost 5 bases, and 12 bases lay between the germline ends. Germline-derived CDR1 and CDR2 are MGHRA and YSYEKL. The CDR3 loop spans 12 amino acids. The CDR3 loop reads CASTGEGDEQYF. CDR3 DNA sequence: TGCGCCAGCACTGGCGAGGGTGACGAGCAGTACTTC.

The chain has TRBV6-1 and TRBJ2-7; D might be TRBD1 (6 bases). The CDR3 has 14 amino acids. V was trimmed by 7 bases and J by 3 bases, leaving 16 bases between them. The V gene's germline CDR1 is MNHNS and CDR2 SASEGT. The CDR3 here is CASNRGQSHYEQYF. As DNA, the CDR3 is TGTGCCAGCAATCGTGGACAGTCTCACTACGAGCAGTACTTC.

The rearrangement joins TRBV2 to TRBJ1-5, with 9 bases lining up with TRBD1. This CDR3 comprises 12 residues. Per the germline V gene, CDR1 is SNHLY and CDR2 is FYNNEI. The junction had 2 bases not matched to a gene; V was cut back by 9 bases and J by 5 bases. In DNA form, the CDR3 reads TGTGCCAGTACAGGGGGCGATCAGCCCCAGCATTTT. Translated, it gives CASTGGDQPQHF.

The chain is built from TRBV7-3 and TRBJ2-3, with 9 bases matching TRBD1. CDR1 is SGHTA, CDR2 FQGTGA, per germline. CDR3 length: 15 residues. V lost 5 bases, J lost 4 bases, and 7 bases stayed unmatched. The DNA for the CDR3 is TGTGCCAGCAGCCCCCTTGGACAGGGGTCAGATACGCAGTATTTT. Amino acid sequence: CASSPLGQGSDTQYF. The entire variable domain, with the rest obtained from reference TRBV7-3 and TRBJ2-3, is as follows: GAGVSQTPSNKVTEKGKYVELRCDPISGHTALYWYRQSLGQGPEFLIYFQGTGAADDSGLPNDRFFAVRPEGSVSTLKIQRTERGDSAVYLCASSPLGQGSDTQYFGPGTRLTVL.

This clone occurred once. V and J are TRBV27 and TRBJ2-3; 9 positions agree with TRBD1. CDR1 is MNHEY, CDR2 SMNVEV, per germline (reference sequence). The CDR3 totals 16 residues. J gave up 1 base and V 6 bases, and 8 bases lay outside the gene matches. CDR3 sequence (DNA): TGTGCCAGCAGCTTCCGGACAGGGGTAGGCACAGATACGCAGTATTTT. It yields the protein CASSFRTGVGTDTQYF.

This clone was observed a single time. The CDR3 sequence: CASKVWTGGSGANVLTF. CDR3 nucleotide sequence: TGCGCCAGCAAGGTTTGGACAGGGGGCTCTGGGGCCAACGTCCTGACTTTC. This chain uses TRBV5-1 with TRBJ2-6; 10 bases align to TRBD1. The CDR3 has 17 residues. The junction had 6 bases not matched to a gene; V was cut back by 6 bases and J by 0 bases. The V gene's germline CDR1 is SGHRS and CDR2 YFSETQ.

This clone was picked up a small number of times. This chain uses TRBV9 with TRBJ1-1; no reliable D call. The germline gives CDR1 SGDLS, CDR2 YYNGEE. The ends were cut back, 3 bases at V and 0 bases at J, with 18 bases in the middle. The CDR3 runs 17 residues. The CDR3 is CASSAHGVVQMNTEAFF. The CDR3, as DNA: TGTGCCAGCAGCGCCCACGGCGTGGTTCAGATGAACACTGAAGCTTTCTTT. Filled out from reference TRBV9 and TRBJ1-1, the complete variable domain reads DSGVTQTPKHLITATGQRVTLRCSPRSGDLSVYWYQQSLDQGLQFLIQYYNGEERAKGNILERFSAQQFPDLHSELNLSSLELGDSALYFCASSAHGVVQMNTEAFFGQGTRLTVV.

V and J are TRBV7-3 and TRBJ1-2; D ambiguous. Germline lookup yields CDR1 SGHTA and CDR2 FQGTGA. V dropped 0 bases and J dropped 2 bases, with 7 bases sitting between them. The CDR3 sequence is 14 residues long. This CDR3 is CASSLTPGNYGYTF. CDR3 nucleotide sequence: TGTGCCAGCAGCTTAACGCCGGGGAACTATGGCTACACCTTC.

This sequence joins TRBV18 and TRBJ1-5; no firm D call. Trimming left V 0 bases short and J 4 bases short, with 1 base between. This CDR3 comprises 12 residues. The germline V gene encodes CDR1 KGHSH and CDR2 LQKENI. This CDR3 is CASSPPNQPQHF. For the CDR3, the DNA is TGTGCCAGCTCACCACCGAATCAGCCCCAGCATTTT.

This chain connects TRBV5-5 to TRBJ2-5; D is unclear. Trimming stripped 5 bases from V and 4 bases from J, with 15 bases between. From germline, CDR1 is SGHKS and CDR2 YYEKEE (reference sequence). The CDR3 contains 14 residues. The CDR3 is CASSLNPGRETQYF. CDR3 DNA: TGTGCCAGCAGTTTGAATCCTGGACGAGAGACCCAGTACTTC.

V usage is TRBV28 and J usage is TRBJ2-3; 9 bases match TRBD2. CDR3 size: 17 residues. Trimming removed 3 bases from V and 2 bases from J; junction bases left unmatched: 9. CDR1 and CDR2 from the germline V gene are MDHEN and SYDVKM. CDR3 sequence reads: CASSFRLAGPTTDTQYF. The CDR3 nucleotides are TGTGCCAGCAGTTTTAGGCTAGCGGGGCCGACCACAGATACGCAGTATTTT.

Comments on this clone: This may be a read error: a much more frequent sequence differs by one nucleotide. The identical CDR3 is also encoded by other nucleotide sequences in the sample. The chain employs TRBV9 and TRBJ2-3; TRBD2 is a possible D gene (5 bases). This CDR3 has 16 amino acids. Germline V gene data show CDR1 as SGDLS and CDR2 as YYNGEE. The ends were cut back, 5 bases at V and 6 bases at J, with 22 bases in the middle. CDR3 coding DNA: TGTGCCAGCAGTGACGGGTTGACGGGAAGGACGGATACGCAGTATTTT. Its translation is CASSDGLTGRTDTQYF.

This clone was picked up one time. The chain has TRBV9 and TRBJ2-1; perhaps TRBD2 as D (6 bases). Trimming shortened V by 7 bases and J by 4 bases, and 6 bases separated the two germline ends. This CDR3 spans 11 amino acids. In germline, CDR1 is SGDLS, CDR2 YYNGEE. The CDR3: CASGGYNEQFF. The CDR3 DNA follows: TGTGCCAGCGGGGGGTACAATGAGCAGTTCTTC.

This chain connects TRBV27 to TRBJ2-7; 8 bases map to TRBD2. J was trimmed by 5 bases and V by 5 bases; bases with no gene match: 5. This CDR3 region has 13 residues. CDR1 is MNHEY and CDR2 is SMNVEV in the germline V gene (reference sequence). CDR3 nucleotide sequence: TGTGCCAGCAGTCCCCGGGGGGGCCACGAGCAGTACTTC. It is translated as CASSPRGGHEQYF.

Concerning this clone: The junction shows a germline mismatch at one end, possibly a read error. The chain has TRBV9 and TRBJ2-5, with 7 positions matching TRBD2. The V gene's germline CDR1 is SGDLS and CDR2 YYNGEE. The CDR3 sequence is 14 residues long. CDR3 in amino acids: CASSVAGGQGTQYF. The CDR3 coding sequence is TGTGCCAGCAGCGTAGCGGGAGGCCAAGGGACCCAGTACTTC.